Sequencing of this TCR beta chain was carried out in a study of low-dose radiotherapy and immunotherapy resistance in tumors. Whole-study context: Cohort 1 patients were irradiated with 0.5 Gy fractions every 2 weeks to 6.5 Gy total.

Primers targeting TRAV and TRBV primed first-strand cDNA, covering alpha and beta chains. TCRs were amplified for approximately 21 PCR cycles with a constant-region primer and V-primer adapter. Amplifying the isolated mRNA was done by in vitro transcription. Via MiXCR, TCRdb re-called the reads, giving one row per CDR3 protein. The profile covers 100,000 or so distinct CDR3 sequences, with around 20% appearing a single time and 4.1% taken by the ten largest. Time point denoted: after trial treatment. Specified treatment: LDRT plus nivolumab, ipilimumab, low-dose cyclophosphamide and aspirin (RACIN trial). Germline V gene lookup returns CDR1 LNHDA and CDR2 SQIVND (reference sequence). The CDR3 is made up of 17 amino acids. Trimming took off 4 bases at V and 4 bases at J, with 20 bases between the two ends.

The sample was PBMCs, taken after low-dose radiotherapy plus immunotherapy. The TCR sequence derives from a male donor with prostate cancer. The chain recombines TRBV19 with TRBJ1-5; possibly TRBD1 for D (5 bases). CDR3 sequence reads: CASSTPRGDLWNQPQHF. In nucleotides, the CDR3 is TGTGCCAGTAGTACCCCGAGAGGGGATTTGTGGAATCAGCCCCAGCATTTT.